These T cell receptor beta chains were read from a single sample in a study of neoadjuvant anti-PD-1 for oral cavity cancer. Using immunoSEQ multiplex PCR, the repertoire was profiled, and TCRdb retains in-frame clones only, with some absent. The sample has 37,000 or so clones; 38% are singletons. Sample: tumor tissue, taken after nivolumab (anti-PD-1) treatment. The receptor source for this set is a person between 35 and 79 years old with oral cavity squamous cell carcinoma. Each CDR3 is given with its conserved first and last residue. D genes are given only for firm matches. Where a row states a size, it is once, few, many or the class of an expanded clone; other rows omit it.

d_call: TRBD1
j_call: TRBJ2-6
clone_size: many
v_call: TRBV19
cdr3_aa: CASSLGTVSGANVLTF
cdr3_nt: TGTGCCAGTAGTCTCGGGACAGTCTCTGGGGCCAACGTCCTGACTTTC

d_call: NA
j_call: TRBJ2-3
clone_size: NA
v_call: TRBV11-2
cdr3_aa: CASSPGGGASTDTQYF
cdr3_nt: TGTGCCAGCAGCCCAGGAGGTGGGGCATCCACAGATACGCAGTATTTT

d_call: NA
j_call: TRBJ1-1
clone_size: many
v_call: TRBV7-9
cdr3_aa: CASSADSNPWAFF
cdr3_nt: TGTGCCAGCAGCGCGGACAGTAATCCCTGGGCTTTCTTT

d_call: NA
j_call: TRBJ2-7
clone_size: NA
v_call: TRBV7-3
cdr3_aa: CASSLEGAISGEQYF
cdr3_nt: TGTGCCAGCAGCTTAGAAGGGGCCATCAGTGGCGAGCAGTACTTC

d_call: TRBD2
j_call: TRBJ2-7
clone_size: NA
v_call: TRBV30
cdr3_aa: CAWSGTMTYEQYF
cdr3_nt: TGTGCCTGGAGCGGGACTATGACCTACGAGCAGTACTTC

d_call: NA
j_call: TRBJ2-7
clone_size: NA
v_call: TRBV9
cdr3_aa: CASSLRGEGSYEQYF
cdr3_nt: TGTGCCAGCAGCCTCCGAGGCGAGGGGTCCTACGAGCAGTACTTC

d_call: TRBD1
j_call: TRBJ1-1
clone_size: once
v_call: TRBV29-1
cdr3_aa: CSVGAGTGVSEAFF
cdr3_nt: TGCAGCGTAGGAGCCGGGACAGGGGTTAGTGAAGCTTTCTTT

d_call: NA
j_call: TRBJ1-1
clone_size: NA
v_call: TRBV5-1
cdr3_aa: CASSLWVRDTEAFF
cdr3_nt: TGCGCCAGCAGCTTGTGGGTGCGCGACACTGAAGCTTTCTTT

d_call: TRBD1
j_call: TRBJ2-7
clone_size: large
v_call: TRBV7-6
cdr3_aa: CASSTRTGVGYEQYF
cdr3_nt: TGTGCCAGCAGCACTCGGACAGGGGTCGGCTACGAGCAGTACTTC

d_call: TRBD1
j_call: TRBJ1-2
clone_size: NA
v_call: TRBV27
cdr3_aa: CASRSPGQGYGYTF
cdr3_nt: TGTGCCAGCAGATCCCCCGGACAGGGCTATGGCTACACCTTC

d_call: TRBD1
j_call: TRBJ2-2
clone_size: NA
v_call: TRBV29-1
cdr3_aa: CSVPGQGNTGELFF
cdr3_nt: TGCAGCGTCCCGGGACAGGGGAACACCGGGGAGCTGTTTTTT

d_call: NA
j_call: TRBJ1-1
clone_size: few
v_call: TRBV6-1
cdr3_aa: CASSEAQSSRDTEAFF
cdr3_nt: TGTGCCAGCAGTGAAGCGCAATCCAGCCGGGACACTGAAGCTTTCTTT

d_call: NA
j_call: TRBJ1-2
clone_size: NA
v_call: TRBV30
cdr3_aa: CAWSPQAGYTF
cdr3_nt: TGTGCCTGGAGTCCTCAGGCCGGCTACACCTTC

d_call: TRBD1
j_call: TRBJ2-2
clone_size: once
v_call: TRBV7-3
cdr3_aa: CASSLGQGTGELFF
cdr3_nt: TGTGCCAGCAGCTTAGGACAGGGCACCGGGGAGCTGTTTTTT

d_call: NA
j_call: TRBJ2-2
clone_size: NA
v_call: TRBV5-1
cdr3_aa: CASSFAGKGELFF
cdr3_nt: TGCGCCAGCAGCTTCGCAGGGAAGGGGGAGCTGTTTTTT

d_call: NA
j_call: TRBJ2-5
clone_size: many
v_call: TRBV30
cdr3_aa: CAWSAPPAQYF
cdr3_nt: TGTGCCTGGAGTGCCCCTCCGGCCCAGTACTTC

d_call: TRBD1
j_call: TRBJ1-5
clone_size: NA
v_call: TRBV28
cdr3_aa: CASSFERSVRDRAENQPQHF
cdr3_nt: TGTGCCAGCAGTTTCGAGAGGTCGGTCCGGGACAGAGCAGAAAATCAGCCCCAGCATTTT

d_call: NA
j_call: TRBJ2-7
clone_size: NA
v_call: TRBV6-5
cdr3_aa: CASSPRGRLVEQYF
cdr3_nt: TGTGCCAGCAGTCCCCGAGGGCGTCTCGTCGAGCAGTACTTC

d_call: NA
j_call: TRBJ1-2
clone_size: few
v_call: TRBV2
cdr3_aa: CASSGQGRGGYTF
cdr3_nt: TGTGCCAGCAGTGGCCAGGGGCGCGGTGGCTACACCTTC

d_call: TRBD1
j_call: TRBJ2-7
clone_size: NA
v_call: TRBV27
cdr3_aa: CASSLSRTGGHEQYF
cdr3_nt: TGTGCCAGCAGTTTATCGCGGACAGGGGGTCACGAGCAGTACTTC

d_call: NA
j_call: TRBJ2-5
clone_size: NA
v_call: TRBV5-1
cdr3_aa: CASSATGSSETQYF
cdr3_nt: TGCGCCAGCAGCGCAACAGGGTCGTCAGAGACCCAGTACTTC

d_call: NA
j_call: TRBJ1-2
clone_size: few
v_call: TRBV15
cdr3_aa: CATSRPGFNYGYTF
cdr3_nt: TGTGCCACCAGCAGACCGGGATTTAACTATGGCTACACCTTC

d_call: NA
j_call: TRBJ1-1
clone_size: NA
v_call: TRBV18
cdr3_aa: CASSARTEAFF
cdr3_nt: TGTGCCAGCTCAGCCAGGACTGAAGCTTTCTTT

d_call: NA
j_call: TRBJ1-1
clone_size: NA
v_call: TRBV11-2
cdr3_aa: CASSLGWTDEAFF
cdr3_nt: TGTGCCAGCAGCTTAGGATGGACAGATGAAGCTTTCTTT

d_call: NA
j_call: TRBJ2-7
clone_size: NA
v_call: TRBV7-2
cdr3_aa: CASSLGGRSYEQYF
cdr3_nt: TGTGCCAGCAGCTTAGGAGGCAGATCCTACGAGCAGTACTTC